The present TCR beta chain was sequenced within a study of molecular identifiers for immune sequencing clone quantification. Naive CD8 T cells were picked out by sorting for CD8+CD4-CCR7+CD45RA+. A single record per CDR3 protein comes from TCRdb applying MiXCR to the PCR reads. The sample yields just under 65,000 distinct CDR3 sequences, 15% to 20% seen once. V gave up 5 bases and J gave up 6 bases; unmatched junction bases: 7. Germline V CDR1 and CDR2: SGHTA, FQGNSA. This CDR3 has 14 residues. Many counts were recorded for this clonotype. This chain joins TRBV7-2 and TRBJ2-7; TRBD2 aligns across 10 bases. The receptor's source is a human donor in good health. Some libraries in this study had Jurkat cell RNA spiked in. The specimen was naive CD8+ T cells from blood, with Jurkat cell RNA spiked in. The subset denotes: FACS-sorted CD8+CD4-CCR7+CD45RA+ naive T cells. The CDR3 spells CASSLLAGVAEQYF. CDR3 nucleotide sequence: TGTGCCAGCAGCCTTCTAGCGGGAGTAGCCGAGCAGTACTTC.